This paragraph reports one T cell receptor (beta chain). The CDR3 is made up of 13 amino acids. Germline lookup yields CDR1 MGHRA and CDR2 YSYEKL. V lost 4 bases, J lost 6 bases, and 10 bases lay in between. These data belong to a study of control samples from healthy donors and cancer patients. Here immunoSEQ multiplex PCR was the method, and the copy in TCRdb shows in-frame clones only, minus some. The sample records roughly 100,000 clones, about 92% being singletons. This sequence originates from a woman aged 18-29 years in good health. Sequences were obtained from blood. This chain joins TRBV4-1 and TRBJ1-5, with D maybe TRBD1 (6 bases). The CDR3 sequence: CASSLTGIQPQHF. CDR3 nucleotide sequence: TGCGCCAGCAGCCTTACAGGGATTCAGCCCCAGCATTTT.